These 29 T cell receptor beta chains were sequenced from one sample in a study of early T cells in non-severe SARS-CoV-2 infection. TCRdb recomputed calls from the 5' RACE reads with MiXCR, one row per CDR3 protein. The table includes 30,000 to 35,000 distinct CDR3 sequences, approximately 4.3% detected once. The sequenced material came from whole blood. These receptors were taken from an adult who was a healthcare worker with PCR-confirmed SARS-CoV-2 infection or an uninfected control (not recorded which).

There are many counts of this clonotype. This chain links TRBV12-3 or TRBV12-4 with TRBJ1-5; possibly TRBD1 for D (5 bases). Between the trimmed V and J ends, which lost 7 bases and 2 bases, there was a span of 15 bases. The CDR3 length is 15 residues. CDR3 in amino acids: CASTGGGMGNQPQHF. CDR3 DNA sequence: TGTGCCAGCACCGGCGGGGGAATGGGCAATCAGCCCCAGCATTTT.

Comments on this clonotype: Given a much more abundant clone one base away, this may be a read error. The V gene is TRBV12-3 or TRBV12-4, the J gene TRBJ1-6; D remains ambiguous. This CDR3 is 12 amino acids long. The V end lost 6 bases, the J end lost 10 bases, and 10 bases lay between the germline ends. For the CDR3, the DNA is TGTGCCAGCAGAGTTAGCCAATCACCCCTCCACTTT. Protein: CASRVSQSPLHF.

J is TRBJ2-3 and V is TRBV4-1; 10 bases line up with TRBD2. With V trimmed by 4 bases and J by 4 bases, 5 bases remained unmatched. Germline lookup yields CDR1 MGHRA and CDR2 YSYEKL. The CDR3 is 15 amino acids. Here the CDR3 DNA reads TGCGCCAGCAGCCCCGGGACTAGCGCCTCAGATACGCAGTATTTT. It specifies CASSPGTSASDTQYF.

The genes are TRBV2 and TRBJ2-3; D unresolved. V was trimmed by 4 bases and J by 9 bases, leaving 8 bases between them. This CDR3 has 11 amino acids. Per germline, CDR1 SNHLY and CDR2 FYNNEI. The CDR3 region has the DNA TGTGCCAGCAGTGCCCCCCGGACGCAGTATTTT. Its protein is CASSAPRTQYF.

This clonotype showed up many times. The chain is built from TRBV20-1 and TRBJ1-5, with 7 bases aligning to TRBD1. J gave up 6 bases and V 4 bases, and 3 bases lay outside the gene matches. The CDR3 spans 12 residues. The V gene's germline CDR1 is DFQATT and CDR2 SNEGSKA (reference sequence). The CDR3 region is CSAIDRAQPQHF. Written as DNA, the CDR3 is TGCAGTGCTATAGACAGGGCTCAGCCCCAGCATTTT.

This clonotype occurred many times. The V gene is TRBV10-3, the J gene TRBJ2-1; tentatively, D is TRBD1 (5 bases). This CDR3 has 13 residues. CDR1 is ENHRY and CDR2 is SYGVKD in the germline V gene. Trimming stripped 5 bases from V and 3 bases from J, with 8 bases between. The CDR3 DNA follows: TGTGCCATCAGTACCGACAGCTACAATGAGCAGTTCTTC. This codes for CAISTDSYNEQFF.

Only a few counts were recorded for this clonotype. The chain employs TRBV16 and TRBJ2-2; a weak D match, TRBD2 (5 bases). CDR3 length: 13 residues. Trimming cost V 3 bases and J 7 bases, with 9 bases left between them. The germline V gene encodes CDR1 KGHSY and CDR2 FQNENV. The CDR3 loop reads CASSQYGGGELFF. Here the CDR3 DNA reads TGTGCCAGCAGCCAGTATGGAGGCGGGGAGCTGTTTTTT.

At least ten counts were recorded for this clonotype. The chain joins TRBV5-1 to TRBJ1-5, with D tentatively TRBD1 (5 bases). Germline V gene data show CDR1 as SGHRS and CDR2 as YFSETQ. Deletions cut 4 bases from V and 6 bases from J, with 11 bases between. The length of the CDR3 is 13 residues. The CDR3 DNA follows: TGCGCCAGCAGCCAGGGTCCGAGTCAGCCCCAGCATTTT. As protein: CASSQGPSQPQHF.

This clonotype was counted ten times or more. V gene TRBV4-2 combines with J gene TRBJ2-5; 12 bases align to TRBD2. Per germline, CDR1 LGHNA and CDR2 YNFKEQ. The CDR3 covers 16 residues. After removal of 1 base from V and 3 bases from J, the junction contained 3 bases not matched to a gene. CDR3 in amino acids: CASSQATSGGKETQYF. DNA of the CDR3: TGTGCCAGCAGCCAAGCAACTAGCGGGGGGAAAGAGACCCAGTACTTC.

This clonotype appeared many times. The V call is TRBV29-1, the J call TRBJ2-2; the D gene is possibly TRBD1 (6 bases). V lost 6 bases to trimming and J lost 0 bases, with 11 bases between them. The V gene's germline CDR1 is SQVTM and CDR2 ANQGSEA. This CDR3 has 14 amino acids. CDR3 nucleotides: TGCAGCGTGACCGGGACAACGAACACCGGGGAGCTGTTTTTT. This codes for CSVTGTTNTGELFF.

This clonotype was found many times. This sequence joins TRBV29-1 and TRBJ2-7; D may correspond to TRBD1 or TRBD2 (5 bases each). CDR1 and CDR2 from the germline V gene are SQVTM and ANQGSEA. Trimming removed 3 bases from V and 3 bases from J, with 9 bases in between. The CDR3 runs 12 residues. The CDR3 nucleotides are TGCAGCGTTGAGGGACGGTTCTACGAGCAGTACTTC. It encodes CSVEGRFYEQYF.

This clonotype was detected ten times or more. V and J are TRBV7-9 and TRBJ2-7; D possibly corresponds to TRBD1 (6 bases). The germline gives CDR1 SEHNR, CDR2 FQNEAQ (reference sequence). The CDR3 totals 15 residues. V was clipped by 1 base and J by 5 bases, with 15 bases between them. CDR3 coding DNA: TGTGCCAGCAGCTTAGGGGGGCTAGGGGTCCACGAGCAGTACTTC. Translating gives CASSLGGLGVHEQYF.

The chain carries TRBV10-2 and TRBJ2-7; perhaps TRBD2 as D (6 bases). V was pared by 3 bases and J by 7 bases, with 22 bases between. CDR3 length equals 16 residues. Germline values: CDR1 WSHSY, CDR2 SAAADI. The CDR3 sequence is CASSDYVTSSDREQYF. The CDR3 bases are TGCGCCAGCAGTGATTATGTGACTAGTTCGGATCGGGAGCAGTACTTC.

The V gene is TRBV5-1, the J gene TRBJ2-7; tentatively, D is TRBD2 (6 bases). Germline-derived CDR1 and CDR2 are SGHRS and YFSETQ. The CDR3 extends over 15 amino acids. V was pared by 0 bases and J by 1 base, with 11 bases between. CDR3: CASSLDAGRSYEQYF. Written as DNA, the CDR3 is TGCGCCAGCAGCTTGGACGCGGGGAGATCCTACGAGCAGTACTTC.

This clonotype was counted ten times or more. The V call is TRBV5-1, the J call TRBJ1-1; 9 nucleotides agree with TRBD1. Losses at the gene ends were 0 bases for V and 1 base for J; bases not matched to a gene: 1. The length of the CDR3 is 15 residues. The germline V gene has CDR1 SGHRS and CDR2 YFSETQ. As DNA, the CDR3 is TGCGCCAGCAGCTTGGGGACAGGGGCGAACACTGAAGCTTTCTTT. Residues: CASSLGTGANTEAFF.

This clonotype has a count of ten or more. The J gene is TRBJ2-7, the V gene TRBV2, with 12 bases identical to TRBD1. The CDR3 contains 16 residues. With V trimmed by 6 bases and J by 3 bases, 9 bases remained unmatched. CDR1 SNHLY and CDR2 FYNNEI come from the germline V gene. The CDR3 DNA reads as TGTGCCAGCAGCGCTCCGGGACAGGGGGCATTCTACGAGCAGTACTTC. It translates to CASSAPGQGAFYEQYF.

This clonotype is termed medium-sized. V and J are TRBV7-2 and TRBJ2-3, with D perhaps TRBD1 or TRBD2 (5 bases each). The CDR3 loop spans 18 amino acids. V lost 4 bases and J lost 0, with 20 bases in between. Per germline, CDR1 SGHTA and CDR2 FQGNSA. As DNA, the CDR3 is TGTGCCAGCAGCTCACCCCGGAAATACGGGGCAAGCACAGATACGCAGTATTTT. This codes for CASSSPRKYGASTDTQYF.

This clonotype was detected only a few times. The gene calls are TRBV11-2 and TRBJ2-1, with 12 bases matching TRBD2. Germline V lookup: CDR1 SGHAT, CDR2 FQNNGV. This CDR3 is built from 18 residues. The V gene end was trimmed by 0 bases and the J gene end by 8 bases; junction bases not matched to a gene: 11. In DNA form, the CDR3 reads TGTGCCAGCAGCTTAGATCTGAATCTAGCGGGAGGGATGGATGAGCAGTTCTTC. The encoded protein is CASSLDLNLAGGMDEQFF.

There are a few counts of this clonotype. The CDR3 is CASSLLGGGTEAFF. The CDR3 nucleotides are TGTGCCAGCAGTTTATTAGGGGGTGGAACTGAAGCTTTCTTT. V is TRBV12-3 or TRBV12-4 and J is TRBJ1-1; perhaps TRBD1 as D (6 bases). The CDR3 sequence is 14 residues long. The V and J ends lost 2 bases and 5 bases respectively, with 12 bases between them.

V is TRBV4-1 and J is TRBJ2-7, with 8 bases matching TRBD1. J lost 7 bases, V lost 0 bases, and 8 bases had no gene match. Germline V CDR1 and CDR2: MGHRA, YSYEKL. CDR3 length: 15 amino acids. The CDR3 reads CASSQDGQGAWEQYF. The CDR3 nucleotides are TGCGCCAGCAGCCAAGATGGGCAGGGGGCTTGGGAGCAGTACTTC.

This clonotype was observed a few times. This chain uses TRBV20-1 with TRBJ2-3, with D possibly being TRBD2 (7 bases). Trimming stripped 3 bases from V and 6 bases from J, with 16 bases between. This CDR3 is 14 amino acids long. The germline CDR1 and CDR2 sequences are DFQATT and SNEGSKA (reference sequence). The CDR3 DNA reads TGCAGTGCTAGTGAAGCGGGACACGTGGATACGCAGTATTTT. Protein product: CSASEAGHVDTQYF.

This clonotype occurred many times. V gene TRBV20-1 combines with J gene TRBJ1-4; maybe TRBD1 (6 bases). Germline CDR1 DFQATT, CDR2 SNEGSKA (reference sequence). The CDR3 has 12 residues. V lost 2 bases and J 5 bases, leaving 6 bases between the germline ends. CDR3 sequence: CSARQGNEKLFF. CDR3 bases: TGCAGTGCTAGACAGGGGAATGAAAAACTGTTTTTT.

In this sample, this clonotype is medium-sized (0.01 to 0.1%). Written as DNA, the CDR3 is TGTGCCAGCAGTTTTGTAGGCAGGGATGACACTGAAGCTTTCTTT. Its protein product is CASSFVGRDDTEAFF. The chain links TRBV28 to TRBJ1-1; perhaps TRBD1 as D (5 bases). The CDR3 loop spans 15 amino acids. Germline-derived CDR1 and CDR2 are MDHEN and SYDVKM. V was shortened by 3 bases and J by 3 bases, with 14 bases between the two germline ends.

This clonotype was detected only a few times. This rearrangement joins TRBV6-2 or TRBV6-3 to TRBJ2-7; 7 positions agree with TRBD2. After removal of 7 bases from V and 5 bases from J, the junction contained 14 bases not matched to a gene. The germline V gene has CDR1 MNHEY and CDR2 SVGEGT. The CDR3 sequence is 15 residues long. The CDR3 DNA reads as TGTGCCAGCACCCGAGACGGCGGGAGTTCCCACGAGCAGTACTTC. This sequence encodes CASTRDGGSSHEQYF.

This clonotype showed up many times. The chain carries TRBV5-1 and TRBJ1-3; D call uncertain. The germline gives CDR1 SGHRS, CDR2 YFSETQ. V lost 5 bases and J lost 4, with 13 bases in between. The CDR3 runs to 14 residues. The CDR3 coding sequence is TGCGCCAGCAGTTTTGGAACGCAGGGAAACACCATATATTTT. This sequence encodes CASSFGTQGNTIYF.

The V gene is TRBV5-1, the J gene TRBJ2-1, with D perhaps being TRBD1 or TRBD2 (5 bases each). From germline, CDR1 is SGHRS and CDR2 YFSETQ. V was clipped by 4 bases and J by 0 bases, with 14 bases between them. The CDR3 contains 16 residues. CDR3 protein: CASSPRPGSSYNEQFF. CDR3 nucleotide sequence: TGCGCCAGCAGCCCTAGGCCAGGGAGCTCCTACAATGAGCAGTTCTTC.

This clonotype was observed at least ten times. J is TRBJ2-5 and V is TRBV11-2; D perhaps matches TRBD1 (5 bases). The CDR3 has 12 amino acids. V was clipped by 5 bases and J by 3 bases, with 7 bases between them. Per germline, CDR1 SGHAT and CDR2 FQNNGV. The CDR3 bases are TGTGCCAGCAGCCTAGGGGAAGAGACCCAGTACTTC. It encodes CASSLGEETQYF.

This clonotype has at least ten counts. The chain links TRBV2 to TRBJ1-6; D unclear. The germline V gene has CDR1 SNHLY and CDR2 FYNNEI. V was shortened by 8 bases and J by 7 bases, with 12 bases between the two germline ends. The CDR3 has 13 amino acids. CDR3 nucleotide sequence: TGTGCCAGCGTATCGGACGCGAATTCACCCCTCCACTTT. Translated: CASVSDANSPLHF. Filled out from reference TRBV2 and TRBJ1-6, the complete variable domain reads EPEVTQTPSHQVTQMGQEVILRCVPISNHLYFYWYRQILGQKVEFLVSFYNNEISEKSEIFDDQFSVERPDGSNFTLKIRSTKLEDSAMYFCASVSDANSPLHFGNGTRLTVT.

This clonotype was observed at least ten times. This chain connects TRBV5-1 to TRBJ2-2, with D unclear. V was shortened by 4 bases and J by 2 bases, with 6 bases between the two germline ends. CDR1 is SGHRS and CDR2 is YFSETQ in the germline V gene. The CDR3 extends over 13 amino acids. The CDR3 DNA reads TGCGCCAGCAGCCGGAGAAACACCGGGGAGCTGTTTTTT. Amino acids: CASSRRNTGELFF. The full variable domain, rest sourced from reference TRBV5-1 and TRBJ2-2, is KAGVTQTPRYLIKTRGQQVTLSCSPISGHRSVSWYQQTPGQGLQFLFEYFSETQRNKGNFPGRFSGRQFSNSRSEMNVSTLELGDSALYLCASSRRNTGELFFGEGSRLTVL.